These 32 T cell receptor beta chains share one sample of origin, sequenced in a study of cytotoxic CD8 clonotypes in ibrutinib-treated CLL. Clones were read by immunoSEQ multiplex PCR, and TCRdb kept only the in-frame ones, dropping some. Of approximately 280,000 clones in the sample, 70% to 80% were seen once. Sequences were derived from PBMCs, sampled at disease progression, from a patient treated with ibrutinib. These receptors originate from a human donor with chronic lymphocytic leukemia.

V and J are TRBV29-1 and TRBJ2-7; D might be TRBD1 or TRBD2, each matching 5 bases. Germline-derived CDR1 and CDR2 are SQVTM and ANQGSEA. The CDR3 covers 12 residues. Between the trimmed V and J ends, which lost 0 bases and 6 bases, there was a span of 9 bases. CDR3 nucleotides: TGCAGCGTTGAAGATCGGGGCACCGAGCAGTACTTC. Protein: CSVEDRGTEQYF.

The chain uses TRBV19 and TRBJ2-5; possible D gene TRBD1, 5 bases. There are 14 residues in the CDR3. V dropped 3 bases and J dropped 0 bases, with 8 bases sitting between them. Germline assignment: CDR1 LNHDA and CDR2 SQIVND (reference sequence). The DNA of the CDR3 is TGTGCCAGTAGTATCCCAGGGTACCAAGAGACCCAGTACTTC. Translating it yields CASSIPGYQETQYF. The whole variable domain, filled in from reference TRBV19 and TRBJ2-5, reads DGGITQSPKYLFRKEGQNVTLSCEQNLNHDAMYWYRQDPGQGLRLIYYSQIVNDFQKGDIAEGYSVSREKKESFPLTVTSAQKNPTAFYLCASSIPGYQETQYFGPGTRLLVL.

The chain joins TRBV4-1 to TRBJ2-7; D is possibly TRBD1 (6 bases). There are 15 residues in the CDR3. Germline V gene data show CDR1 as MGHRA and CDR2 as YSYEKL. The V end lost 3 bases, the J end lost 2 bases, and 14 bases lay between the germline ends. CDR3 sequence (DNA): TGCGCCAGCAGCCAGAGGGACACCGGTCCCTACGAGCAGTACTTC. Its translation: CASSQRDTGPYEQYF.

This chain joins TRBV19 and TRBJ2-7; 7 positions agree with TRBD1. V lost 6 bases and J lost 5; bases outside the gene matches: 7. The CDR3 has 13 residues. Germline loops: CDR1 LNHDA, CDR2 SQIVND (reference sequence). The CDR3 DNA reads TGTGCCAGTAGAGCCGGGACAGCGGACGAGCAGTACTTC. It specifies CASRAGTADEQYF.

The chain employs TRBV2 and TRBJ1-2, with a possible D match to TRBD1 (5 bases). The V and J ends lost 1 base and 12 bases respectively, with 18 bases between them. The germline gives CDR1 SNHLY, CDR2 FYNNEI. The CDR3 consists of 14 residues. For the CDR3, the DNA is TGTGCCAGCAGTGAAGTACAGGCAATCACCTCCCACACCTTC. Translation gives CASSEVQAITSHTF.

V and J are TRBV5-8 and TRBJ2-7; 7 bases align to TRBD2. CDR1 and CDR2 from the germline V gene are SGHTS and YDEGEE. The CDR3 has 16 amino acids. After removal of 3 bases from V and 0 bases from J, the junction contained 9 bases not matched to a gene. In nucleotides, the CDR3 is TGTGCCAGCAGCTCCCGGGACTACCAGAGCTCCTACGAGCAGTACTTC. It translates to CASSSRDYQSSYEQYF. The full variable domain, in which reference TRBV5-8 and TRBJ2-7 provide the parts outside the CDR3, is EAGVTQSPTHLIKTRGQQATLRCSPISGHTSVYWYQQALGLGLQFLLWYDEGEERNRGNFPPRFSGRQFPNYSSELNVNALELEDSALYLCASSSRDYQSSYEQYFGPGTRLTVT.

The CDR3 sequence is CASSPRQVISNQPQHF. The CDR3 DNA sequence: TGTGCCAGCAGCCCGAGACAGGTGATTAGCAATCAGCCCCAGCATTTT. The chain couples TRBV7-9 to TRBJ1-5; the D gene is possibly TRBD1 (6 bases). This CDR3 is 16 amino acids long. The V end lost 5 bases, the J end lost 0 bases, and 14 bases lay between the germline ends. The V gene's germline CDR1 is SEHNR and CDR2 FQNEAQ (reference sequence).

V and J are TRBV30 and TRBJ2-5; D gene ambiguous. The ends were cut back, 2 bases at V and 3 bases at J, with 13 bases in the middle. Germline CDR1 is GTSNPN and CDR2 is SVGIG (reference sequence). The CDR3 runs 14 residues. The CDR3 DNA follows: TGTGCCTGGAGTATCTCGGGCGTGGAAGAGACCCAGTACTTC. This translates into CAWSISGVEETQYF.

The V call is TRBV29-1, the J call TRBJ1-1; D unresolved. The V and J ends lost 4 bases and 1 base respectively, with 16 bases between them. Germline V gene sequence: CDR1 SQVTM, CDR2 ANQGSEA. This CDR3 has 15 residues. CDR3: CSVGDFLAPNTEAFF. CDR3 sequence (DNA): TGCAGCGTTGGAGACTTTTTGGCACCGAACACTGAAGCTTTCTTT. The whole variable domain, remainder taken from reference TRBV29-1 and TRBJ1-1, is SAVISQKPSRDICQRGTSLTIQCQVDSQVTMMFWYRQQPGQSLTLIATANQGSEATYESGFVIDKFPISRPNLTFSTLTVSNMSPEDSSIYLCSVGDFLAPNTEAFFGQGTRLTVV.

The CDR3 loop reads CASNRGGTYEQYF. CDR3 nucleotides: TGTGCCAGCAATCGTGGAGGGACCTACGAGCAGTACTTC. This chain links TRBV28 with TRBJ2-7, with D maybe TRBD2 (6 bases). Trimming shortened V by 7 bases and J by 2 bases, and 12 bases separated the two germline ends. This CDR3 spans 13 amino acids. From germline, CDR1 is MDHEN and CDR2 SYDVKM.

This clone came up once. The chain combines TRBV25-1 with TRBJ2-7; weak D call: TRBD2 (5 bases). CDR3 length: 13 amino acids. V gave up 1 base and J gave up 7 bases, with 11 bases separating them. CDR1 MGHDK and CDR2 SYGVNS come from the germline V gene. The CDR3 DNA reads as TGTGCCAGCAGTGAATTCTGGGAGTCAGAGCAGTACTTC. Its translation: CASSEFWESEQYF.

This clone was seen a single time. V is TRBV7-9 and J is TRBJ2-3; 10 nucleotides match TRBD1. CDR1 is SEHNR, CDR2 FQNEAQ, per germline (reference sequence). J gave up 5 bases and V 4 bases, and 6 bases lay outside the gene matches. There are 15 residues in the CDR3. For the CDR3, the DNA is TGTGCCAGCAGCTCCACCTGGGACAGGGGAGATACGCAGTATTTT. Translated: CASSSTWDRGDTQYF.

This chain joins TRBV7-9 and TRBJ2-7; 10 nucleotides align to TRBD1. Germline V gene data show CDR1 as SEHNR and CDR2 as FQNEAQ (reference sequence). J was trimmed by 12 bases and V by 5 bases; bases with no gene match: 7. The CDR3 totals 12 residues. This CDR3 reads CASSPDRGHRYF. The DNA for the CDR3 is TGTGCCAGCAGCCCAGACAGGGGGCATCGGTACTTC.

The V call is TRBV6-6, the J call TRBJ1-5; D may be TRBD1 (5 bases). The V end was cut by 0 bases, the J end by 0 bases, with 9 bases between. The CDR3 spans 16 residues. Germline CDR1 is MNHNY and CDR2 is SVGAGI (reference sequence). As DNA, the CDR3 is TGTGCCAGCAGTTACTCGAGGCAGGGTAGCAATCAGCCCCAGCATTTT. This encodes CASSYSRQGSNQPQHF.

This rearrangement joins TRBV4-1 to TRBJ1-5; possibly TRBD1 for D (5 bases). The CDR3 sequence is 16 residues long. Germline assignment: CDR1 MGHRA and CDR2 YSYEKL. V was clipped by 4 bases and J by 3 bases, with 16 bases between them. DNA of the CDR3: TGCGCCAGCAGCCCCCAGGTCGGGGACGTCAATCAGCCCCAGCATTTT. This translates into CASSPQVGDVNQPQHF.

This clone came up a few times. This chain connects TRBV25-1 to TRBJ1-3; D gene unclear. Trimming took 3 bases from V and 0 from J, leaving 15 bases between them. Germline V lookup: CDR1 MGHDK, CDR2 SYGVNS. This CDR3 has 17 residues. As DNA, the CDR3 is TGTGCCAGCAGTGATCTCCAGGATAGATTCTCTGGAAACACCATATATTTT. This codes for CASSDLQDRFSGNTIYF.

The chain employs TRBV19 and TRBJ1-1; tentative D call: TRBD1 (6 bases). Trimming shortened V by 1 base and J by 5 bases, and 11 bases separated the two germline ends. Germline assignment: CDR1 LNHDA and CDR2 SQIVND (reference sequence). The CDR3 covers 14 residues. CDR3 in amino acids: CASSIARGFTEAFF. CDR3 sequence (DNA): TGTGCCAGTAGTATAGCCAGGGGTTTTACTGAAGCTTTCTTT.

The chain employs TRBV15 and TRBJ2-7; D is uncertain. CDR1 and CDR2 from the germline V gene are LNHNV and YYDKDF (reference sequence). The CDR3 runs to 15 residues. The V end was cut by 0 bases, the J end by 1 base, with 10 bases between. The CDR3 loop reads CATSREGAKSYEQYF. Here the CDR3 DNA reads TGTGCCACCAGCAGAGAGGGTGCCAAGTCCTACGAGCAGTACTTC.

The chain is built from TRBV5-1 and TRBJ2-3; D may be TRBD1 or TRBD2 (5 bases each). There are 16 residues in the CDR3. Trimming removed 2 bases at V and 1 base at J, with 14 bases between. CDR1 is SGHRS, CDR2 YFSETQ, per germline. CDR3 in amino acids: CASSFMGVWGTDTQYF. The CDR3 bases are TGCGCCAGCAGCTTTATGGGGGTGTGGGGCACAGATACGCAGTATTTT.

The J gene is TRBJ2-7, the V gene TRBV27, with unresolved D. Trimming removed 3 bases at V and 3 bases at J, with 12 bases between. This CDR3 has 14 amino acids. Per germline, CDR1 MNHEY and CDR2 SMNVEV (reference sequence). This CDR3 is CASSLGALSYEQYF. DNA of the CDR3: TGTGCCAGCAGTTTGGGCGCATTGAGCTACGAGCAGTACTTC.

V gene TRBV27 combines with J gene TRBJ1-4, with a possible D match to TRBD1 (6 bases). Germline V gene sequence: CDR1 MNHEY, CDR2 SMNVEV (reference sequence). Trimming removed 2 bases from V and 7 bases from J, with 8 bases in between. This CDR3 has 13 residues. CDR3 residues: CASSLQGIEKLFF. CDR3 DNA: TGTGCCAGCAGTTTACAGGGGATTGAAAAACTGTTTTTT. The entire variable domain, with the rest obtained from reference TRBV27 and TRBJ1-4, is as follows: EAQVTQNPRYLITVTGKKLTVTCSQNMNHEYMSWYRQDPGLGLRQIYYSMNVEVTDKGDVPEGYKVSRKEKRNFPLILESPSPNQTSLYFCASSLQGIEKLFFGSGTQLSVL.

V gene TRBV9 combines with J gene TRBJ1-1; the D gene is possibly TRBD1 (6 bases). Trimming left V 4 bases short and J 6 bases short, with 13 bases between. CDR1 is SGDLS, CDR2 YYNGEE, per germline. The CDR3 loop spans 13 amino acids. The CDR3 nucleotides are TGTGCCAGCAGCCAAGGACAGATGTCTGAAGCTTTCTTT. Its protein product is CASSQGQMSEAFF.

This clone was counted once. CDR3 amino acids: CASSQAGITFSNQPQHF. The CDR3, as DNA: TGCGCCAGCAGCCAAGCGGGCATCACCTTTAGCAATCAGCCCCAGCATTTT. V gene TRBV4-1 combines with J gene TRBJ1-5; D uncertain. Germline CDR1 reads MGHRA; CDR2 reads YSYEKL. The germline V and J ends were trimmed by 1 base and 0 bases, with 13 bases remaining between them. CDR3 size: 17 residues.

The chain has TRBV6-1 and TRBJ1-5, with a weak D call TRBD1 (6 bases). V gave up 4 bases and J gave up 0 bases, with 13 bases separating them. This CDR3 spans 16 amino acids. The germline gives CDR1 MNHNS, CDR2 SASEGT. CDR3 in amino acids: CASSVWDNYSNQPQHF. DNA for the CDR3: TGTGCCAGCAGTGTATGGGACAACTATAGCAATCAGCCCCAGCATTTT.

The CDR3, as DNA: TGTGCCAGCAGCTTTTTTCATTTACCCTACGAGCAGTACTTC. Protein: CASSFFHLPYEQYF. The chain joins TRBV7-8 to TRBJ2-7, with D hard to call. V lost 3 bases and J lost 2, with 11 bases in between. The CDR3 is made up of 14 amino acids. Germline CDR1 and CDR2: SGHVS and FQNEAQ.

The CDR3 DNA sequence: TGTGCCAGCAGCTACGGGACAGGCATCCGGGGAGAGACCCAGTACTTC. Its protein is CASSYGTGIRGETQYF. The chain employs TRBV7-9 and TRBJ2-5; 8 bases line up with TRBD1. The CDR3 extends over 16 amino acids. V lost 4 bases to trimming and J lost 4 bases; unmatched junction nucleotides: 11. CDR1 and CDR2 from the germline V gene are SEHNR and FQNEAQ (reference sequence). The variable domain in full, completed from reference TRBV7-9 and TRBJ2-5, reads DTGVSQNPRHKITKRGQNVTFRCDPISEHNRLYWYRQTLGQGPEFLTYFQNEAQLEKSRLLSDRFSAERPKGSFSTLEIQRTEQGDSAMYLCASSYGTGIRGETQYFGPGTRLLVL.

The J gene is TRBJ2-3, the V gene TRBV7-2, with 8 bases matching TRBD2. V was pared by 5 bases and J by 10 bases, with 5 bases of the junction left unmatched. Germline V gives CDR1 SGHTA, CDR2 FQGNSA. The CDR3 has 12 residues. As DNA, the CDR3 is TGTGCCAGCAGCACAAGCGGGGGTGCGCAGTATTTT. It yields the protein CASSTSGGAQYF.

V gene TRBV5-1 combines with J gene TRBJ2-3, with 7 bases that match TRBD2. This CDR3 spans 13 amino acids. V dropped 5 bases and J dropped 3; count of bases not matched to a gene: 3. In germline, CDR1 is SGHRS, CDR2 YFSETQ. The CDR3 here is CASSEGGTDTQYF. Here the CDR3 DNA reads TGCGCCAGCAGTGAGGGAGGGACAGATACGCAGTATTTT.

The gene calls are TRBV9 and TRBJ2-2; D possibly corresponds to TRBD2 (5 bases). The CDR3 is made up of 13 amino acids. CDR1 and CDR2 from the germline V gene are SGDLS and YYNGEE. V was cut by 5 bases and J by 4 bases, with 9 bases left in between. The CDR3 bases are TGTGCCAGCAGTCGGGGTAGCACCGGGGAGCTGTTTTTT. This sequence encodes CASSRGSTGELFF.

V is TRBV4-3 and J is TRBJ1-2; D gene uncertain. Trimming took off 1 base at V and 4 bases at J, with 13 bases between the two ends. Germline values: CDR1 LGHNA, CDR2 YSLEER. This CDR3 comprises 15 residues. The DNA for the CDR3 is TGCGCCAGCAGCCAAGGGATAGCTCGAACCTATGGCTACACCTTC. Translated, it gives CASSQGIARTYGYTF.

CDR3 residues: CASSTRTGDYGYTF. CDR3 DNA: TGTGCCAGCAGTACCAGGACAGGGGACTATGGCTACACCTTC. The chain recombines TRBV27 with TRBJ1-2, with 9 bases fitting TRBD1. In germline, CDR1 is MNHEY, CDR2 SMNVEV (reference sequence). V lost 5 bases to trimming and J lost 3 bases; unmatched junction nucleotides: 4. This CDR3 region has 14 residues.

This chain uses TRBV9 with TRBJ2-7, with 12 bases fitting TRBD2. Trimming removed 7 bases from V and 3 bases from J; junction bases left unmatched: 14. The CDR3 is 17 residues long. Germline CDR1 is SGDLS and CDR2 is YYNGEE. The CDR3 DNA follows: TGTGCCAGCGGAAGTTCTAGCGGGAGGGGGCCTTACTACGAGCAGTACTTC. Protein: CASGSSSGRGPYYEQYF.